The rows below give T cell receptor beta chains drawn from one sample of a study of blood T cell repertoires in COVID-19. Produced via immunoSEQ multiplex PCR; TCRdb's table is partial and in-frame only. Of some 190,000 clones listed, about four fifths are singletons. Sample: peripheral blood. The source of these receptors is a man in his 60s with acute or convalescent COVID-19. The CDR3 runs from the conserved cysteine through the conserved F or W. The D gene is left open where the match is weak. Some rows have no size entry. The others give once, few or many, or a class for an expanded clone.

abundance	d_gene	v_gene	j_gene	CDR3aa	CDR3nt
few	NA	TRBV4-1	TRBJ1-5	CASSQEQGKGGSQPQHF	TGCGCCAGCAGCCAAGAGCAAGGGAAGGGTGGGAGTCAGCCCCAGCATTTT
once	TRBD1	TRBV7-6	TRBJ2-5	CASSEDRGPETQYF	TGTGCCAGCAGCGAGGACAGGGGGCCAGAGACCCAGTACTTC
NA	TRBD2	TRBV6-6	TRBJ2-3	CASSQTARGLLIRASTDTQYF	TGTGCCAGCAGTCAAACAGCCCGGGGACTACTCATCAGAGCTAGCACAGATACGCAGTATTTT
NA	TRBD2	TRBV28	TRBJ2-7	CASSPGGGNYEQYF	TGTGCCAGCAGTCCCGGGGGGGGTAATTACGAGCAGTACTTC
NA	NA	TRBV19	TRBJ1-2	CASSIPGERHNGYTF	TGTGCCAGTAGTATCCCAGGGGAACGACACAACGGCTACACCTTC
few	NA	TRBV3-1/TRBV3-2	TRBJ1-6	CASSQGGDSPLHF	TGTGCCAGCAGCCAAGGCGGGGATTCACCCCTCCACTTT
NA	TRBD1	TRBV10-2	TRBJ2-3	CASRSRDRASTRTDTQYF	TGCGCCAGCAGGTCCCGGGACAGGGCTTCCACTCGCACAGATACGCAGTATTTT
NA	NA	TRBV15	TRBJ1-2	CATSRPDRAYGYTF	TGTGCCACCAGCAGGCCGGACAGAGCCTATGGCTACACCTTC
few	TRBD2	TRBV5-6	TRBJ2-3	CASSSLVAGGDTQYF	TGTGCCAGCAGCTCTTTAGTAGCGGGAGGAGATACGCAGTATTTT
NA	TRBD1	TRBV14	TRBJ1-4	CASSQEFDRGSEKLFF	TGTGCCAGCAGCCAAGAGTTTGACAGGGGGTCCGAAAAACTGTTTTTT
NA	TRBD1	TRBV4-3	TRBJ1-2	CASSQDQTGNNYGYTF	TGCGCCAGCAGCCAAGATCAGACAGGGAATAACTATGGCTACACCTTC
NA	TRBD1	TRBV5-1	TRBJ1-5	CASSFGTGGADQPQHF	TGCGCCAGCAGCTTCGGGACAGGGGGCGCCGATCAGCCCCAGCATTTT
NA	NA	TRBV5-4	TRBJ1-2	CASSFPGLSGPGGYGYTF	TGTGCCAGCAGCTTCCCCGGGTTATCGGGACCGGGGGGCTATGGCTACACCTTC
NA	TRBD2	TRBV19	TRBJ2-4	CASSSRLAGTNIQYF	TGTGCCAGTAGTAGCCGACTAGCTGGTACAAACATTCAGTACTTC
NA	TRBD1	TRBV5-1	TRBJ1-6	CASSFQGGRTNSPLHF	TGCGCCAGCAGCTTTCAGGGGGGCCGGACCAATTCACCCCTCCACTTT
few	NA	TRBV7-3	TRBJ1-2	CASSGGSGGYTF	TGTGCCAGCTCCGGGGGATCAGGGGGCTACACCTTC